This TCR beta chain is from a study of blood T cell repertoires in COVID-19 (dated by TCRdb to about 2020). As for the study more broadly: Samples from collaborators originated in the United States, Italy and Spain and spanned both the acute and convalescent phases of COVID-19. Nearly every sample came with metadata listing a de-identified subject ID, COVID-19 status, age in years and sex. The repertoires were made available in a free public database intended to serve as a resource for research on the immune response to SARS-CoV-2. The samples were drawn from the first 160 participants of the ongoing ImmuneRACE study and from over 950 subjects provided by 6 global collaborators. Deeply sampled blood TCRbeta repertoires from subjects exposed to, actively infected with, or recovered from COVID-19 were included in the dataset. The prospective study material was composed of cDNA or gDNA derived from T cells, B-cell-depleted T cells, or PBMCs. Where available, HLA class I and class II types were taken from metadata supplied by the sample provider and were not determined by assay-based typing.

In the case of this clone: It has no known antigen specificity. Nothing much larger sits one base from this clone, and base qualities are not available.

The full study reports these points: How much clinical and demographic metadata was included differed by source and by participant, and the metadata was provided uncurated.

A second Seattle source provided samples from volunteer blood donors who had recovered from COVID-19. The collaborating institutions used their own protocols to collect whole blood in K2EDTA tubes. For TCRbeta analysis, collaborators shipped samples in one of three forms: frozen whole blood, isolated PBMCs, or DNA extracted from either of those sample types. TCRbeta CDR3 regions were amplified from genomic DNA by means of the immunoSEQ Assay, a bias-controlled multiplex PCR. The paper's data handling went like this. Nucleated cell counts per sample were estimated from amplification of reference gene primers within the assay. Sequence reads were collapsed and filtered to measure the absolute abundance of every unique TCRbeta CDR3 rearrangement. Productive Simpson clonality was computed per sample as the square root of Simpson's diversity index over productive rearrangements. In its TCRdb copy, this immuneACCESS table keeps in-frame sequences only and misses some clones. Where compared with another copy, unresolved V genes explain less than half of these, and the others have no known cause. V and J calls and clone size come straight from that table; D and trimming were deduced from the DNA. The table for this sample lists roughly 200,000 clones; less than 80% of them were counted only once. Roughly 14% of the sample is held by the ten biggest clonotypes.

Taken from cysteine to phenylalanine, the CDR3 has 18 residues. Only the CDR3 region is kept as DNA, spanning 54 bases read in frame from base 1. At the junction V is shortened by 0 bases and J by 10 bases, with 24 bases in between. The CDR1 and CDR2 encoded by the germline V gene (reference sequence) are LNHNV and YYDKDF. Recombination joined TRBV15 with TRBJ2-2; the D gene is possibly TRBD2, with 6 bases matching. The source material was peripheral blood. This clonotype originated in a man over 45 who had recovered from COVID-19. In nucleotides, the sequence is TGTGCCACCAGCAGAGATCTCTTAGCGGAGGGCCGAAAGGAGGAGCTGTTTTTT. This translates into CATSRDLLAEGRKEELFF.